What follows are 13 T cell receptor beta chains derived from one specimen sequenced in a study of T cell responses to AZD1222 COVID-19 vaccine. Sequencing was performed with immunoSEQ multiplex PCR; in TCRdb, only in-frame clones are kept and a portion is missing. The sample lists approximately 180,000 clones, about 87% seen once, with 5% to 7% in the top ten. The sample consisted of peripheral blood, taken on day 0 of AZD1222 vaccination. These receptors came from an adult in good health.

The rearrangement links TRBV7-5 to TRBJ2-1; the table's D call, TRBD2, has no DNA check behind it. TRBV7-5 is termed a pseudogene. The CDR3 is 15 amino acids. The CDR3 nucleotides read TGTGCCAGAAGCTTTAGGGGACTAGCGGGAGGTGAGCAGTTCTTC. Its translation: CARSFRGLAGGEQFF.

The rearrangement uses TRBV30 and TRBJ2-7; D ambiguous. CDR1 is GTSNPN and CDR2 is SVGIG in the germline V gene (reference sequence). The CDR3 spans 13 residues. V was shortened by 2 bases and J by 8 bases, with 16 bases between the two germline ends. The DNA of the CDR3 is TGTGCCTGGAGTCGTTTATCGTCGATGAAGCAGTACTTC. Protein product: CAWSRLSSMKQYF.

CDR3 DNA: TGTGCCAGCAGTTTTAGGTCTTACGAGCAGTACTTC. Its translation: CASSFRSYEQYF. The J gene is TRBJ2-7, the V gene TRBV12-3 or TRBV12-4; D is unclear. This CDR3 has 12 amino acids. The V end was cut by 3 bases, the J end by 4 bases, with 7 bases between.

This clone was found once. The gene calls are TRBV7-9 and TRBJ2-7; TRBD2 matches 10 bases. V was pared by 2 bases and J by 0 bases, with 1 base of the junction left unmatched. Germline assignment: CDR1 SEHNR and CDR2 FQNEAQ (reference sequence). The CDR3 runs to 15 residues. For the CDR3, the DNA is TGTGCCAGCAGCTTACCTAGCGGGAGCTCCTACGAGCAGTACTTC. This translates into CASSLPSGSSYEQYF.

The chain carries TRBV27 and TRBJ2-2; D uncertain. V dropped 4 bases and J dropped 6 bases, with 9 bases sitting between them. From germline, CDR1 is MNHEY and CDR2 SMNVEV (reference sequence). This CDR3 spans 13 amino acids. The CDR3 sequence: CASSSYRAGELFF. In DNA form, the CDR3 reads TGTGCCAGCAGTTCCTACAGAGCCGGGGAGCTGTTTTTT.

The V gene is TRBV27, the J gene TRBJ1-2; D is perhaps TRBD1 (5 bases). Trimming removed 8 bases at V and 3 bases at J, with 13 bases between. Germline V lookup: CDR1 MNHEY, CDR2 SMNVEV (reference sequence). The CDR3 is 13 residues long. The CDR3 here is CASRRGGDYGYTF. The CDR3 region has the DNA TGTGCCAGCCGTAGGGGTGGCGACTATGGCTACACCTTC.

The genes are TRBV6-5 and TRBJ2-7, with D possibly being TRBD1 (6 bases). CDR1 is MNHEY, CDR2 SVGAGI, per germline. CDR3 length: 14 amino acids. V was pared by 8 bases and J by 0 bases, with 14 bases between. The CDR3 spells CASSRGQSSYEQYF. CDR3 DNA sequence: TGTGCCAGCTCCAGGGGTCAGAGCTCCTACGAGCAGTACTTC.

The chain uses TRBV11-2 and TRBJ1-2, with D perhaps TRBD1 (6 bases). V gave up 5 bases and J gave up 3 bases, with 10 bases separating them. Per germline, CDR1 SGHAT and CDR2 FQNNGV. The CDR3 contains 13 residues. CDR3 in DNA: TGTGCCAGCAGCCCGAGGGGGGACTATGGCTACACCTTC. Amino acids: CASSPRGDYGYTF.

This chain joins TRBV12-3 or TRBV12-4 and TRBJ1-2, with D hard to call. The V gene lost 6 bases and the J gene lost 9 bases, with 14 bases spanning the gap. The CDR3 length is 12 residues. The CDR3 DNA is TGTGCCAGCAGATCCGGAACCTACCGCTACACCTTC. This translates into CASRSGTYRYTF.

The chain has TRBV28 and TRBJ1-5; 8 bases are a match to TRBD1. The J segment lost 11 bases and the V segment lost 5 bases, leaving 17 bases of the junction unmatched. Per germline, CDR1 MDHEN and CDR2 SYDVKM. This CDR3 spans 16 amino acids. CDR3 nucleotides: TGTGCCAGCAGTGACTCAAGGGCCAGGGGGCGCTGGGCCCAGCATTTT. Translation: CASSDSRARGRWAQHF.

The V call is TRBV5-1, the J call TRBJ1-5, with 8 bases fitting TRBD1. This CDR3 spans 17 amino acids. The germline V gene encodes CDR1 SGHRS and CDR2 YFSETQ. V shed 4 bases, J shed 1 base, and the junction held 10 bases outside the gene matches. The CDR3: CASSPGQGVWSNQPQHF. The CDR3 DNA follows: TGCGCCAGCAGCCCAGGACAGGGAGTTTGGAGCAATCAGCCCCAGCATTTT.

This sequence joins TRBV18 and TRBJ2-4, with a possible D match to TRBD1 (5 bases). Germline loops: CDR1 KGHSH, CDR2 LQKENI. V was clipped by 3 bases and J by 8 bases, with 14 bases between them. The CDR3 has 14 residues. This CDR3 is CASSPPQPTDIQYF. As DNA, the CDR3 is TGTGCCAGCTCACCTCCCCAACCGACAGACATTCAGTACTTC.

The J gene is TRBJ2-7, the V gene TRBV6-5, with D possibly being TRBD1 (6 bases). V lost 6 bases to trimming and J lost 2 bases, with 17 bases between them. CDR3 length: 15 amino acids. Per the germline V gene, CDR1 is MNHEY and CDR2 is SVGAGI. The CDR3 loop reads CASSAAGAFAYEQYF. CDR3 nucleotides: TGTGCCAGCAGCGCGGCAGGGGCTTTCGCCTACGAGCAGTACTTC.